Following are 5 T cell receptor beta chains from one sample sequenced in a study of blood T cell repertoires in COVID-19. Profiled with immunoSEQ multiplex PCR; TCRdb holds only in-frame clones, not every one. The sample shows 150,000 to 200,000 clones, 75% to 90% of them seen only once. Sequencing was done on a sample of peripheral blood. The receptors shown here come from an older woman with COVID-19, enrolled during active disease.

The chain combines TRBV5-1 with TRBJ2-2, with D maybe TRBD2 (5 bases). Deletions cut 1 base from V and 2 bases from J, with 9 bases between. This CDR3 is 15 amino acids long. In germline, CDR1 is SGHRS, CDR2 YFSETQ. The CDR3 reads CASSLLTINTGELFF. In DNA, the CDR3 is TGCGCCAGCAGCTTGTTGACTATTAACACCGGGGAGCTGTTTTTT.

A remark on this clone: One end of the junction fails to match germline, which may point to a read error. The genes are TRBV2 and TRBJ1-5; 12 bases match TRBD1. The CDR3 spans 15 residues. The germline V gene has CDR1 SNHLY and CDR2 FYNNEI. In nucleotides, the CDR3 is TGTGCCAGCAGTTCCGGGACAGGGGGCAACCAGCCCCAGCATTTT. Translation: CASSSGTGGNQPQHF.

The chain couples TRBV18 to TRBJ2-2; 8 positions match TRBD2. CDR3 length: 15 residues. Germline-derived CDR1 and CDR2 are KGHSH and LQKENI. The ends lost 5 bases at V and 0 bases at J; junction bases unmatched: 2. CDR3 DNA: TGTGCCAGCTCAACGGGACTAGCGAACACCGGGGAGCTGTTTTTT. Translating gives CASSTGLANTGELFF.

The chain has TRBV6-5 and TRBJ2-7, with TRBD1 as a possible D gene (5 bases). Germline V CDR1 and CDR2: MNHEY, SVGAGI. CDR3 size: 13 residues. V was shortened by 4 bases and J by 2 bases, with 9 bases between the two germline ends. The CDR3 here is CASSSGMTYEQYF. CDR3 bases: TGTGCCAGCAGTTCAGGGATGACCTACGAGCAGTACTTC.

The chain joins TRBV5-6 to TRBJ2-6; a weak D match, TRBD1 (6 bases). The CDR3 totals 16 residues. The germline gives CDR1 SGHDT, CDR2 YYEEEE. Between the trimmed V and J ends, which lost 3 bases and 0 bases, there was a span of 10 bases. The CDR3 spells CASSSDRLSGANVLTF. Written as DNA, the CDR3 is TGTGCCAGCAGCTCTGACAGGCTCTCTGGGGCCAACGTCCTGACTTTC.